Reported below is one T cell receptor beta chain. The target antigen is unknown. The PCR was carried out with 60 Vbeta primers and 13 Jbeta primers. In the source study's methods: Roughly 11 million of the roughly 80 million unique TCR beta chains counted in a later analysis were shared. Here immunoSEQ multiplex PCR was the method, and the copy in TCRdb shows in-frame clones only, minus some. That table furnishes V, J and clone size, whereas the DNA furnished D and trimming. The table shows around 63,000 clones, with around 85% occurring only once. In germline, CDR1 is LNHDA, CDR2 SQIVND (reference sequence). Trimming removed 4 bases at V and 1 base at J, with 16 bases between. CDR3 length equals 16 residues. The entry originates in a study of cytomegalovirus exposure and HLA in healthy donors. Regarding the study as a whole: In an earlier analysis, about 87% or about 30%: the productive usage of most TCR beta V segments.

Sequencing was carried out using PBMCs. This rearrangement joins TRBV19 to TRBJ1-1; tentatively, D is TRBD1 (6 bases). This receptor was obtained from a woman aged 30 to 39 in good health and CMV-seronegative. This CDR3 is CASSTLQGPKNTEAFF. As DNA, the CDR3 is TGTGCCAGTAGTACCCTTCAGGGGCCCAAGAACACTGAAGCTTTCTTT.